A single T cell receptor beta chain is shown here with its context. Its antigen is not known. This entry comes from a study of shared clonotypes between healthy human individuals. Study-level findings and limits: Sampling included only blood; tissue repertoires likely differ. Compared with memory subsets, naive subsets generally had larger estimated richness. Donors were few, which limited the genetic and exposure-history diversity represented.

Profiling relied on immunoSEQ multiplex PCR, and the TCRdb table lists in-frame clones only, not all of them. The data contain some 1 million clones, under 80% of them seen just once; the ten biggest clones take up roughly 1.5%. CD4+ cell separation produced CD45RA+ naive and CD45RA-negative memory subsets. Germline V gives CDR1 SGDLS, CDR2 YYNGEE. This CDR3 is built from 15 residues. V lost 3 bases to trimming and J lost 5 bases, with 17 bases between them. The receptor was derived from a man between 18 and 29 years old in good health. This chain links TRBV9 with TRBJ2-5, with D perhaps TRBD2 (6 bases). What was sequenced was memory CD4+ T cells sorted from blood. Regarding subset: CD45RA-negative fraction. The CDR3 DNA sequence: TGTGCCAGCAGCGCCGGGGCGGGGTCGGGGGAGACCCAGTACTTC. This sequence encodes CASSAGAGSGETQYF.